The 7 T cell receptor beta chains presented below share a single source sample, sequenced in a study of Graves' ophthalmopathy and Graves' hyperthyroidism. RNA served as the template for amplifying TCR beta CDR3 regions. RT-PCR with HTBI primers came first, then second-round multiplex PCR. A single record per CDR3 protein comes from TCRdb applying MiXCR to the multiplex PCR reads. The sample holds roughly 1.1 million distinct CDR3 sequences, less than 45% seen once. The sample comprised peripheral blood or thyroid tissue (not recorded which). These receptors all stem from an adult man with Graves' hyperthyroidism.

This chain uses TRBV5-1 with TRBJ1-4; D is uncertain. Trimming shortened V by 3 bases and J by 3 bases, and 15 bases separated the two germline ends. This CDR3 contains 16 residues. The germline CDR1 and CDR2 sequences are SGHRS and YFSETQ. In DNA form, the CDR3 reads TGCGCCAGCAGCTCCCTATACGGGAAATCTAATGAAAAACTGTTTTTT. Translated: CASSSLYGKSNEKLFF.

The chain uses TRBV10-2 and TRBJ1-2; unclear D gene. The CDR3 is 12 amino acids. V lost 2 bases, J lost 8 bases, and 9 bases lay in between. The germline gives CDR1 WSHSY, CDR2 SAAADI. The CDR3 DNA sequence: TGCGCCAGCAGTGAGCCGGGCAGCGGCTACACCTTC. It codes for CASSEPGSGYTF.

This clonotype showed up many times. This chain joins TRBV24-1 and TRBJ2-7; D gene uncertain. The CDR3 spans 14 residues. V dropped 3 bases and J dropped 5 bases, with 13 bases sitting between them. Per the germline V gene, CDR1 is KGHDR and CDR2 is SFDVKD. The CDR3 nucleotides are TGTGCCACCAGTGATGGGCAGGTCGTAAACGAGCAGTACTTC. Its translation: CATSDGQVVNEQYF.

This clonotype was recorded a few times. The CDR3: CASSTRGGGSNPLGYTF. DNA for the CDR3: TGTGCCAGCAGCACAAGGGGTGGCGGAAGCAACCCCCTTGGCTACACCTTC. This chain links TRBV12-3 or TRBV12-4 with TRBJ1-2; D might be TRBD1 (5 bases). CDR3 length: 17 amino acids. V lost 6 bases, J lost 7 bases, and 27 bases lay in between.

This clonotype was seen repeatedly, ten times or more. The rearrangement uses TRBV29-1 and TRBJ2-7, with TRBD2 matching over 11 bases. Germline V CDR1 and CDR2: SQVTM, ANQGSEA. The CDR3 is 17 amino acids. V shed 0 bases and J 0 bases; nucleotides not matched to a gene: 7. CDR3 sequence reads: CSVEETSGGLSSYEQYF. The DNA for the CDR3 is TGCAGCGTTGAAGAAACTAGCGGGGGCCTCAGCTCCTACGAGCAGTACTTC.

This clonotype was counted a few times. This chain links TRBV7-8 with TRBJ2-5; 10 nucleotides line up with TRBD2. The CDR3 extends over 17 amino acids. Trimming cost V 5 bases and J 2 bases; bases outside gene matches: 11. Germline V gene data show CDR1 as SGHVS and CDR2 as FQNEAQ. The CDR3 region is CASSPQKGTSAQETQYF. CDR3 coding DNA: TGTGCCAGCAGCCCTCAGAAGGGGACTAGCGCACAAGAGACCCAGTACTTC.

The rearrangement uses TRBV20-1 and TRBJ1-2, with unresolved D. CDR3 size: 13 residues. Germline CDR1 DFQATT, CDR2 SNEGSKA (reference sequence). Trimming left V 3 bases short and J 2 bases short, with 10 bases between. This CDR3 reads CSASVGRNYGYTF. The CDR3 region has the DNA TGCAGTGCTAGTGTTGGGAGGAACTATGGCTACACCTTC.